These T cell receptor beta chains were read from a single sample in a study of cytotoxic CD8 clonotypes in ibrutinib-treated CLL. Libraries were prepared by immunoSEQ multiplex PCR; TCRdb keeps only in-frame clonotypes and omits some of them. This table holds about 97,000 clones, approximately 82% found once. This material consisted of PBMCs, taken after 12 months of ibrutinib treatment. These receptors originate from a human donor with chronic lymphocytic leukemia. The CDR3 runs from the conserved cysteine through the conserved F or W. The D gene is left open where the match is weak. Not every row has a clone size; where given, it reads once, few, many or a size class.

>NA|TRBV30|TRBJ1-2|NA
CAWSVLQGNYGYTF
TGTGCCTGGAGTGTTTTGCAGGGGAACTATGGCTACACCTTC
>NA|TRBV25-1|TRBJ2-2|TRBD1
CASSGKTGTGELFF
TGTGCCAGCAGTGGTAAGACAGGGACCGGGGAGCTGTTTTTT
>NA|TRBV2|TRBJ2-2|NA
CASKTDSMNTGELFF
TGTGCCAGCAAAACGGACAGCATGAACACCGGGGAGCTGTTTTTT
>NA|TRBV6-5|TRBJ1-2|TRBD1
CASSTGTGSYGYTF
TGTGCCAGCAGTACCGGGACAGGGTCATATGGCTACACCTTC
>NA|TRBV7-2|TRBJ1-1|NA
CASSSPLGNTEAFF
TGTGCCAGCAGCTCCCCCTTAGGGAACACTGAAGCTTTCTTT
>once|TRBV7-9|TRBJ1-3|NA
CASSDRGASGNTIYF
TGTGCCAGCAGCGACCGGGGGGCCTCTGGAAACACCATATATTTT
>NA|TRBV6-6|TRBJ2-7|NA
CASRTLDSYEQYF
TGTGCCAGCAGGACCCTCGACAGTTACGAGCAGTACTTC
>few|TRBV2|TRBJ1-4|NA
CASSVGMREKLFF
TGTGCCAGCAGTGTGGGGATGAGGGAAAAACTGTTTTTT
>NA|TRBV5-1|TRBJ2-2|NA
CASSNRLWRANTGELFF
TGCGCCAGCAGCAACCGGTTGTGGAGGGCGAACACCGGGGAGCTGTTTTTT
>NA|TRBV19|TRBJ1-1|NA
CASSIDAVGWEGETEAFF
TGTGCCAGTAGTATAGATGCGGTTGGTTGGGAGGGGGAGACTGAAGCTTTCTTT
>NA|TRBV5-1|TRBJ1-1|TRBD1
CASSLMTTGLTEAFF
TGCGCCAGCAGCTTGATGACGACAGGGCTAACTGAAGCTTTCTTT
>NA|TRBV5-1|TRBJ2-7|TRBD1
CASSFQGAGGEQYF
TGCGCCAGCAGCTTTCAGGGGGCAGGTGGGGAGCAGTACTTC
>once|TRBV21-1|TRBJ1-3|NA
CASSKSATGGFLGGNTIYF
TGTGCCAGCAGCAAAAGCGCCACAGGGGGCTTTTTAGGGGGAAACACCATATATTTT
>NA|TRBV4-3|TRBJ1-4|NA
CASSQDRGGGGKLFF
TGCGCCAGCAGCCAAGATCGGGGGGGAGGCGGAAAACTGTTTTTT
>NA|TRBV7-6|TRBJ2-7|NA
CASSLEGRYEQYF
TGTGCCAGCAGCTTAGAGGGCCGCTACGAGCAGTACTTC
>once|TRBV9|TRBJ1-1|TRBD1
CASSAIGGDSSEAFF
TGTGCCAGCAGCGCCATCGGGGGGGACAGCTCGGAAGCTTTCTTT
>NA|TRBV29-1|TRBJ1-6|NA
CSVRMESYNSPLHF
TGCAGCGTGCGTATGGAATCCTATAATTCACCCCTCCACTTT
>NA|TRBV5-1|TRBJ2-3|TRBD2
CASSFSGTTSTDTQYF
TGCGCCAGCAGCTTCTCGGGGACTACCAGCACAGATACGCAGTATTTT
>few|TRBV27|TRBJ1-2|NA
CATAPTGAWYGYTF
TGTGCCACCGCGCCGACGGGGGCATGGTATGGCTACACCTTC
>NA|TRBV6-8|TRBJ1-4|NA
CASSFGARGGEKLFF
TGTGCCAGCAGTTTCGGTGCCAGGGGCGGTGAAAAACTGTTTTTT
>once|TRBV11-2|TRBJ2-1|NA
CASSLVLLGVEQFF
TGTGCCAGCAGCTTAGTTTTGTTGGGGGTTGAGCAGTTCTTC
>NA|TRBV6-6|TRBJ1-3|NA
CASSYGGAGAGNTIYF
TGTGCCAGCAGTTACGGCGGGGCAGGAGCTGGAAACACCATATATTTT
>NA|TRBV5-1|TRBJ2-1|NA
CASSSTGTSGDEQFF
TGCGCCAGCAGCTCAACCGGGACATCAGGCGATGAGCAGTTCTTC
>NA|TRBV29-1|TRBJ1-2|TRBD1
CSVFGGTGVGYTF
TGCAGCGTTTTCGGCGGGACAGGGGTAGGCTACACCTTC
>NA|TRBV29-1|TRBJ2-7|NA
CSVALKRGYEQYF
TGCAGCGTTGCCCTTAAACGCGGATACGAGCAGTACTTC
>NA|TRBV7-2|TRBJ2-7|NA
CASSLGPPISYEQYF
TGTGCCAGCAGCTTAGGTCCGCCCATCTCCTACGAGCAGTACTTC
>NA|TRBV28|TRBJ1-4|NA
CASSFSAGGKFEKLFF
TGTGCCAGCAGTTTCAGTGCCGGGGGGAAATTTGAAAAACTGTTTTTT
>once|TRBV5-1|TRBJ1-4|TRBD1
CASSLGTGSTNEKLFF
TGCGCCAGCAGCTTGGGGACAGGGTCAACTAATGAAAAACTGTTTTTT
>NA|TRBV21-1|TRBJ2-1|NA
CASSSGGGPDSSYNEQFF
TGTGCCAGCAGTTCCGGCGGGGGCCCCGATAGCTCCTACAATGAGCAGTTCTTC
>once|TRBV6-5|TRBJ2-7|TRBD2
CASSSQGGEQYF
TGTGCCAGCAGTAGCCAGGGAGGGGAGCAGTACTTC